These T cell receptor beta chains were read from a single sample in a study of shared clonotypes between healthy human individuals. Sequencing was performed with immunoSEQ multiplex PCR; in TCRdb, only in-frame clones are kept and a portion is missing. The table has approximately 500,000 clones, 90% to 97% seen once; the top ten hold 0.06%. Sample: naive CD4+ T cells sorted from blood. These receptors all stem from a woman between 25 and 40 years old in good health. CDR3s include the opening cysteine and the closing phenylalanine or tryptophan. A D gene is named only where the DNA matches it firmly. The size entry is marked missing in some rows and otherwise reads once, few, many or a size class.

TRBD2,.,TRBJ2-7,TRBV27,TGTGCCAGCAGTCCCGGCCCCCATGGACTAGCGAACTCCTACGAGCAGTACTTC,CASSPGPHGLANSYEQYF
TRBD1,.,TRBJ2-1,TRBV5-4,TGTGCCAGCAGCGTAAGACAGGGAGACTACAATGAGCAGTTCTTC,CASSVRQGDYNEQFF
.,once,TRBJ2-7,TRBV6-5,TGTGCCAGCAGGAGCCAGGGGCCCTCCTACGAGCAGTACTTC,CASRSQGPSYEQYF
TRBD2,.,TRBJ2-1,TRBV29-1,TGCAGCGTTGTACCTAGCGGGGGAAGCTCCTACAATGAGCAGTTCTTC,CSVVPSGGSSYNEQFF
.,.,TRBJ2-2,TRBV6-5,TGTGCCAGCAGCCCCACCAACACCGGGGAGCTGTTTTTT,CASSPTNTGELFF
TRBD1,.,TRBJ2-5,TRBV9,TGTGCCAGCAGCGTAGGCGTGACAGGGGAAGAGACCCAGTACTTC,CASSVGVTGEETQYF
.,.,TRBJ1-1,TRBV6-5,TGTGCCAGCAGTTACTCCTACAGCTTGAACACTGAAGCTTTCTTT,CASSYSYSLNTEAFF
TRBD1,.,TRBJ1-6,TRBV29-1,TGCAGCGTCCTACTCGGGACAGTGAATTCACCCCTCCACTTT,CSVLLGTVNSPLHF
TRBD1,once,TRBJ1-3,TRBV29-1,TGCAGCGTAACAGGGGGGGGCAACACCATATATTTT,CSVTGGGNTIYF
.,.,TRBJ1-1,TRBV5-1,TGCGCCAGCAGCTTGGTCCCGGGGCTGAACACTGAAGCTTTCTTT,CASSLVPGLNTEAFF
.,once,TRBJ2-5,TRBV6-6,TGTGCCAGCAGTTACCTCGAGACCCAGTACTTC,CASSYLETQYF
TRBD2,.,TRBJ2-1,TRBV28,TGTGCCAGCAGTCTACTAGCGGGAGTGGGAAATGAGCAGTTCTTC,CASSLLAGVGNEQFF
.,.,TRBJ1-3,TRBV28,TGTGCCAGCAGTTTACCCGGGGACACCATATATTTT,CASSLPGDTIYF
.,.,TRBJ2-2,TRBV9,TGTGCCAGCAGCGGGGGCGGCGCAGGTATCACCGGGGAGCTGTTTTTT,CASSGGGAGITGELFF
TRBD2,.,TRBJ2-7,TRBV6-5,TGTGCCAGCAGCTACTCGGGGGGAGTCCTCTACGAGCAGTACTTC,CASSYSGGVLYEQYF
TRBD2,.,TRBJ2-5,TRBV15,TGTGCCACCAGCAGAGATTTGCGGGAGGGACAAGAGACCCAGTACTTC,CATSRDLREGQETQYF
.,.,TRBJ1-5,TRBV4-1,TGCGCCAGCAGCCAGGAGGGGTCAGCCCAGCCCCAGCATTTT,CASSQEGSAQPQHF
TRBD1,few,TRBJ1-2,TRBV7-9,TGTGCCAGCAGCTTCGCGACAGGGTCTCGTGGCTACACCTTC,CASSFATGSRGYTF
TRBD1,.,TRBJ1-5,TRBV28,TGTGCCAGCAGCAGCCCGACATACAGGGGGCGCTTCGGTCAGCCCCAGCATTTT,CASSSPTYRGRFGQPQHF
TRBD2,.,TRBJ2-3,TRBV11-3,TGTGCCAGCAGCTTAATGGCTAGCGGGAGTACTACAGATACGCAGTATTTT,CASSLMASGSTTDTQYF
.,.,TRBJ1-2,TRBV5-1,TGCGCCAGCAGCTTGTTTGCAGGAACTAACTATGGCTACACCTTC,CASSLFAGTNYGYTF
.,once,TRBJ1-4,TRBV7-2,TGTGCCAGCAGCTTAGAGGTTGGGGGCCGAGGAACAACTAATGAAAAACTGTTTTTT,CASSLEVGGRGTTNEKLFF
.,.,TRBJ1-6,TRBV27,TGTGCCAGCACGAACAGGGACCCGACTTATACACCCCTCCACTTT,CASTNRDPTYTPLHF
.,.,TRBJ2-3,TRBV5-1,TGCGCCAGCAGCTTGGGAGGGGTCACAGATACGCAGTATTTT,CASSLGGVTDTQYF
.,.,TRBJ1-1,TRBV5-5,TGTGCCAGCAGCTTAACGAGCGTACTGAACACTGAAGCTTTCTTT,CASSLTSVLNTEAFF
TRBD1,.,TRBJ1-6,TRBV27,TGTGCCAGCAGTCCCCGGACAGGGGGTTCACCCCTCCACTTT,CASSPRTGGSPLHF
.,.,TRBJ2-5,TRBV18,TGTGCCAGCTCACCAAGAGGCGGACATCTACAAGAGACCCAGTACTTC,CASSPRGGHLQETQYF
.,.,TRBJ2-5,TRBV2,TGTGCCAGCAGATTCACCCCGGGGATTGATGAGACCCAGTACTTC,CASRFTPGIDETQYF
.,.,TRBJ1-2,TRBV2,TGTGCCAGCAGTGAAGCGGGGACATACTCTCCCGATAACTATGGCTACACCTTC,CASSEAGTYSPDNYGYTF
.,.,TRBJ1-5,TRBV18,TGTGCCAGCTCACCTGATCCGCAATTTAGCAATCAGCCCCAGCATTTT,CASSPDPQFSNQPQHF
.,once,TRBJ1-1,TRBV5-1,TGCGCCAGCAGCTTTGGGGGTACTGAAGCTTTCTTT,CASSFGGTEAFF
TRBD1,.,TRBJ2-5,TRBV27,TGTGCCAGCAGTCGGGACAGGGGTGGCGTAGAGACCCAGTACTTC,CASSRDRGGVETQYF
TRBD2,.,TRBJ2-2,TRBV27,TGTGCCAGCAGTTTACGCGGACTAGCGGGAGCCCGGGTCTCGGGGGAGCTGTTTTTT,CASSLRGLAGARVSGELFF
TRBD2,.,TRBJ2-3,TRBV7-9,TGTGCCAGCAGCTTACTAGCGGGATGGACAGATACGCAGTATTTT,CASSLLAGWTDTQYF
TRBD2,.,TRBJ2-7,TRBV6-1,TGTGCCAGCAGGGGACTAGCGGGAGCTACCGTCCACCAGTACTTC,CASRGLAGATVHQYF
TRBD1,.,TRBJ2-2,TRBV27,TGTGCCAGCAGTTCGGAATCCATTGTGGACAGGGTTAACGGGGAGCTGTTTTTT,CASSSESIVDRVNGELFF
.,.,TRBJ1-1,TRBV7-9,TGTGCCAGCAGCCTAGTGACGTGGGGGAACACTGAAGCTTTCTTT,CASSLVTWGNTEAFF
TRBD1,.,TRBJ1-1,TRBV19,TGTGCCAGTAGTTGGACAGGAGGGGACACTGAAGCTTTCTTT,CASSWTGGDTEAFF
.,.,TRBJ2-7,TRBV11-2,TGTGCCAGCAGCTTACTAGGCTACGAGCAGTACTTC,CASSLLGYEQYF
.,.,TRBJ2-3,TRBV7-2,TGTGCCAGCAGCTTGGTTTCAGATACGCAGTATTTT,CASSLVSDTQYF
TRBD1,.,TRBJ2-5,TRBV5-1,TGCGCCAGCAGCTCTACAGGGGTAGAGACCCAGTACTTC,CASSSTGVETQYF